A selection of T cell receptor beta chains follows, all from one sample in a study of blood T cell repertoires in COVID-19. Only in-frame clones appear in the TCRdb table, and some are missing; sequencing was by immunoSEQ multiplex PCR. The sample consists of 150,000 to 200,000 clones, more than 75% of them appearing once. The sequenced material came from peripheral blood. The origin of the receptors is a human donor in a cohort sampled during active COVID-19. Both conserved end residues are part of each CDR3. A D gene is named only where the DNA matches it firmly. The listing skips clone size in some rows; elsewhere it reads once, few, many or a size class.

>TRBD2|TRBV9|.|TRBJ2-1
TGTGCCAGCAGCGTAGCTAGCCTAGCGGGGACCGGTGAGCAGTTCTTC
CASSVASLAGTGEQFF
>TRBD2|TRBV10-3|.|TRBJ2-2
TGTGCCATCAGTGGGAATCTTCACGGACTAGCGGGAGATCCCGGGGAGCTGTTTTTT
CAISGNLHGLAGDPGELFF
>.|TRBV6-6|.|TRBJ2-5
TGTGCCAGCAGTCCTAGGGAGACCCAGTACTTC
CASSPRETQYF
>.|TRBV19|few|TRBJ1-5
TGTGCCAGCCGACTAGGACTGCAAACCAATCAGCCCCAGCATTTT
CASRLGLQTNQPQHF
>.|TRBV19|.|TRBJ1-2
TGTGCCAGTATTGCCACCTTGGAGGCAACGGGCTACACCTTC
CASIATLEATGYTF
>.|TRBV7-6|.|TRBJ2-7
TGTGCCAGCAGCTTAGCTGGCAGGGGCCACGAGCAGTACTTC
CASSLAGRGHEQYF
>.|TRBV11-2|.|TRBJ1-1
TGTGCCAGCAGCTTAACCGGGACAAAGAACACTGAAGCTTTCTTT
CASSLTGTKNTEAFF
>.|TRBV7-6|.|TRBJ1-1
TGTGCCAGCAGCTTATCTTCGGGAACTGAAGCTTTCTTT
CASSLSSGTEAFF
>.|TRBV6-5|.|TRBJ2-1
TGTGCCAGCAGCCCCCGGGTAAACAATGAGCAGTTCTTC
CASSPRVNNEQFF
>TRBD1|TRBV7-2|.|TRBJ2-7
TGTGCCAGCAGCTCGGGACAGGGAGGATTCGAGCAGTACTTC
CASSSGQGGFEQYF
>.|TRBV21-1|.|TRBJ2-7
TGTGCCAGCAGCAGAGGACACTCTTGGGAAGAGCAGTACTTC
CASSRGHSWEEQYF
>.|TRBV6-5|once|TRBJ2-1
TGTGCCAGCAGAAGCCGCGGGGGCCCCTACAATGAGCAGTTCTTC
CASRSRGGPYNEQFF
>.|TRBV12-3/TRBV12-4|few|TRBJ2-2
TGTGCCAGCAGTTTTCCCCCCTCCGGGGAGCTGTTTTTT
CASSFPPSGELFF
>.|TRBV21-1|.|TRBJ2-7
TGTGCCAGCAGCAAAGGGCCCGGACTAGCGGGGGGCCAAAGCTCCTACGAGCAGTACTTC
CASSKGPGLAGGQSSYEQYF
>.|TRBV24-1|.|TRBJ2-3
TGTGCCACCAGTGATCCCGGGTCCCCCGTCACAGATACGCAGTATTTT
CATSDPGSPVTDTQYF
>TRBD1|TRBV12-5|.|TRBJ2-2
TGTGCTAGCCGACAGGGGGCGAACACCGGGGAGCTGTTTTTT
CASRQGANTGELFF
>.|TRBV7-2|.|TRBJ2-7
TGTGCCAGCAGCTTAGGAGGGCCTTATGGCTCCTACGAGCAGTACTTC
CASSLGGPYGSYEQYF
>TRBD1|TRBV10-1|.|TRBJ2-7
TGCGCCAGCAGTAGCCGGGACAGGGTAAGAGGGCAGTACTTC
CASSSRDRVRGQYF
>.|TRBV5-6|.|TRBJ1-1
TGTGCCAGCAGCTTGGTCGGGGGGATGAACACTGAAGCTTTCTTT
CASSLVGGMNTEAFF
>.|TRBV19|once|TRBJ2-1
TGTGCCAGTAGTGACGGGTACAATGAGCAGTTCTTC
CASSDGYNEQFF
>TRBD1|TRBV13|once|TRBJ1-4
TGTGCCAGCAGCTTTTCTGGACAGGCGAATGAAAAACTGTTTTTT
CASSFSGQANEKLFF
>TRBD2|TRBV9|.|TRBJ2-1
TGTGCCAGCAGCCCGAGACTAGCGGGGTACAATGAGCAGTTCTTC
CASSPRLAGYNEQFF
>TRBD1|TRBV7-9|.|TRBJ2-3
TGTGCCAGCAGTTATCAGGGGGTGAGCACAGATACGCAGTATTTT
CASSYQGVSTDTQYF
>TRBD1|TRBV29-1|few|TRBJ1-4
TGCAGCGTGAAGACAGGGTCTAATGAAAAACTGTTTTTT
CSVKTGSNEKLFF
>TRBD1|TRBV5-4|.|TRBJ1-2
TGTGCCAGCAGCTACGGACAGGGGAACTATGGCTACACCTTC
CASSYGQGNYGYTF
>.|TRBV3-1/TRBV3-2|.|TRBJ1-1
TGTGCCAGCAGCCAAGCGGGGACATTAAACACTGAAGCTTTCTTT
CASSQAGTLNTEAFF
>TRBD1|TRBV29-1|.|TRBJ1-2
TGCAGCGTTCACGGGACAGGCTATGGCTACACCTTC
CSVHGTGYGYTF
>.|TRBV7-9|.|TRBJ1-1
TGTGCCAGCAGCCTTGACGGGTACACTGAAGCTTTCTTT
CASSLDGYTEAFF
>TRBD1|TRBV3-1/TRBV3-2|.|TRBJ2-7
TGTGCCAGCAGCCAAGACGGGACAGGGTCGCTAGGGGACGAGCAGTACTTC
CASSQDGTGSLGDEQYF
>TRBD1|TRBV19|few|TRBJ1-2
TGTGCCAGTAGTACCGAGACCGGGACAGGGCTTAACTATGGCTACACCTTC
CASSTETGTGLNYGYTF
>TRBD1|TRBV27|.|TRBJ1-2
TGTGCCAGCAAGTTCGTGCCAGGGGGCGACTATGGCTACACCTTC
CASKFVPGGDYGYTF
>TRBD2|TRBV7-6|.|TRBJ2-7
TGTGCCAGCAGCTCGACTAGCGGGTCCTACGAGCAGTACTTC
CASSSTSGSYEQYF
>.|TRBV19|.|TRBJ2-7
TGTGCCAGTAGTATACTACAGGGCTCCTCCTACGAGCAGTACTTC
CASSILQGSSYEQYF
>.|TRBV19|.|TRBJ2-3
TGTGCCAGTAGTGGCGGGGAGTGGGGCACAGATACGCAGTATTTT
CASSGGEWGTDTQYF
>TRBD2|TRBV6-1|.|TRBJ2-2
TGTGCCAGCAGTGATTCCGCCGGGACTAGCCCCGGGGAGCTGTTTTTT
CASSDSAGTSPGELFF
>.|TRBV10-2|.|TRBJ1-1
TGCGCCACTAGTACGGGGGTATACACTGAAGCTTTCTTT
CATSTGVYTEAFF
>TRBD1|TRBV28|once|TRBJ1-4
TGTGCCAGCAAGGGACAGGGAGGGGAAAAACTGTTTTTT
CASKGQGGEKLFF
>.|TRBV7-6|.|TRBJ2-5
TGTGCCAGCAGCCCGAGGGCCCTGAGGGAGACCCAGTACTTC
CASSPRALRETQYF
>TRBD2|TRBV7-2|once|TRBJ2-1
TGTGCCAGCAGCTCGGGACTAGCGGGGATCTACAATGAGCAGTTCTTC
CASSSGLAGIYNEQFF
>.|TRBV27|.|TRBJ1-6
TGTGCCAGCAGTCCCTACACGGGGAATTCACCCCTCCACTTT
CASSPYTGNSPLHF
>.|TRBV27|.|TRBJ2-2
TGTGCCAGCAGTTTAAGGGGGGGTGTGAGAACCGGGGAGCTGTTTTTT
CASSLRGGVRTGELFF
>.|TRBV18|.|TRBJ2-3
TGTGCCAGCTCACCATATTCAGGGAGCACAGATACGCAGTATTTT
CASSPYSGSTDTQYF
>.|TRBV6-1|.|TRBJ1-4
TGTGCCAGCAGTGAAGTAGAAAAACTGTTTTTT
CASSEVEKLFF
>.|TRBV28|.|TRBJ1-1
TGTGCCAGCAAGGAGGTCACTGAAGCTTTCTTT
CASKEVTEAFF
>.|TRBV2|.|TRBJ1-4
TGTGCCAGCAGTGAAACGGGGGTAACTAATGAAAAACTGTTTTTT
CASSETGVTNEKLFF
>TRBD2|TRBV2|.|TRBJ2-1
TGTGCCAGCAGTGAAATGGCTAGCGGGAAGTCGTCCTACAATGAGCAGTTCTTC
CASSEMASGKSSYNEQFF
>.|TRBV2|.|TRBJ2-5
TGTGCCAGCGAGGGAGTAGAGACCCAGTACTTC
CASEGVETQYF